This T cell receptor beta chain originates from a study of T cell responses to AZD1222 COVID-19 vaccine. This CDR3 spans 13 amino acids. V was clipped by 6 bases and J by 4 bases; unmatched bases: 8. Germline values: CDR1 SQVTM, CDR2 ANQGSEA. Generated by immunoSEQ multiplex PCR, the TCRdb table keeps only in-frame clones and is missing some. Among about 160,000 clones listed, roughly 88% were seen once. The sequence derives from an adult who received the AZD1222 COVID-19 vaccine. The chain uses TRBV29-1 and TRBJ1-1; 7 bases are shared with TRBD1. The sequenced sample was peripheral blood, obtained 28 days after the second AZD1222 dose. CDR3 protein: CSVDRGPATEAFF. CDR3 bases: TGCAGCGTGGATAGGGGGCCGGCCACTGAAGCTTTCTTT.